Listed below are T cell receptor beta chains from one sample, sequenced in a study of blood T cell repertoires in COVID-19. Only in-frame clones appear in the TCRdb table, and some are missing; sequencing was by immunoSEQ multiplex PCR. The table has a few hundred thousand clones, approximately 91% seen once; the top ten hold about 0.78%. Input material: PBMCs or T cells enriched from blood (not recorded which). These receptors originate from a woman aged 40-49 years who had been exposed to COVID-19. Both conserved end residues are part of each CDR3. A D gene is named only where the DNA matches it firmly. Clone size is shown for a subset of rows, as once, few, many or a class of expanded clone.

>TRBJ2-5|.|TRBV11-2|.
TGTGCCAGCAGCCCGAGCAGGGCTCAAGAGACCCAGTACTTC
CASSPSRAQETQYF
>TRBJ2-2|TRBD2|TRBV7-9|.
TGTGCCAGCAGCCGAAGACTAGCGGTGAACACCGGGGAGCTGTTTTTT
CASSRRLAVNTGELFF
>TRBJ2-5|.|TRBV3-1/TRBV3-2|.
TGTGCCAGCAGTCTCGTCCCGGAGACCCAGTACTTC
CASSLVPETQYF
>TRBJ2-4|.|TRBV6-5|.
TGTGCCAGCAGCAAACCCGGGGAGGCCAAAAACATTCAGTACTTC
CASSKPGEAKNIQYF
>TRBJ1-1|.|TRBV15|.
TGTGCCACCAGCGCTAAGGGGTCCACTGAAGCTTTCTTT
CATSAKGSTEAFF
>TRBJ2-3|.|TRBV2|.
TGTGCCAGCAGTTACGACGCCTCCAGGGCAATCAGCACAGATACGCAGTATTTT
CASSYDASRAISTDTQYF
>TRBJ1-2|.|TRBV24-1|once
TGTGCCACCCTGCCGGGGATATGCGTGGATGGCTACACCTTC
CATLPGICVDGYTF
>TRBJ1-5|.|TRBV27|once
TGTGCCAGCAGTTATTTTCAGGGAATAGGGCAGCCCCAGCATTTT
CASSYFQGIGQPQHF
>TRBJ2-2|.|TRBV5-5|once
TGTGCCAGCAGCTTGCTCGGGGATCGAGCCGGGGAGCTGTTTTTT
CASSLLGDRAGELFF
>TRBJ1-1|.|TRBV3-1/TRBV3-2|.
TGTGCCAGCAGCCAACCCGGAGGGAACACTGAAGCTTTCTTT
CASSQPGGNTEAFF
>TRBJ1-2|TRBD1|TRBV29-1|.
TGCAGCGGCTTGACAGGGGGCAGAGGCTACACCTTC
CSGLTGGRGYTF
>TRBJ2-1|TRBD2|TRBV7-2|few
TGTGCCAGCAGCACCCCAGCGGGAGAGAATTACAATGAGCAGTTCTTC
CASSTPAGENYNEQFF
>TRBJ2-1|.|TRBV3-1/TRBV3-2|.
TGTGCCAGCAGCCAGGACACTAGCTTGCAGTTCTTC
CASSQDTSLQFF
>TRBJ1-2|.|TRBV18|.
TGTGCCAGCTCACCACTGCAGGGGAACTATGGCTACACCTTC
CASSPLQGNYGYTF
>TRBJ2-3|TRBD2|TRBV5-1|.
TGCGCCAGCAGCTTAACTGGAGCTAGCGGGTTAACAGATACGCAGTATTTT
CASSLTGASGLTDTQYF
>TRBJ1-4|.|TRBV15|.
TGTGCCACCAGCAGAGATCAAGGGGGAAAACTGTTTTTT
CATSRDQGGKLFF
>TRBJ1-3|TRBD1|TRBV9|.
TGTGCCAGCAGCGTAGGGGACAGCGACTCTGGAAACACCATATATTTT
CASSVGDSDSGNTIYF
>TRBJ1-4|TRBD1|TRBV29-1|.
TGCAGCGTTGAACCGGGACAGGGTGAAAAACTGTTTTTT
CSVEPGQGEKLFF
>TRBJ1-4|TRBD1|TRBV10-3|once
TGTGCCATCAGCTTGACAGGGGGGAATGAAAAACTGTTTTTT
CAISLTGGNEKLFF
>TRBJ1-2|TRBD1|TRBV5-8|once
TGTGCCAGCGGGTCACAGGGGGCCCCCTTAGGCTACACCTTC
CASGSQGAPLGYTF
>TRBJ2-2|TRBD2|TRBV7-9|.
TGTGCCAGCAGCTTAGATTTCTCCAGCGGGAGGGCCAACGGGGAGCTGTTTTTT
CASSLDFSSGRANGELFF
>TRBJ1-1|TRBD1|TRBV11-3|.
TGTGCCAGCAGCACCACGACAGGGCCGCTGAACACTGAAGCTTTCTTT
CASSTTTGPLNTEAFF
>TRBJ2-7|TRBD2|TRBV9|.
TGTGCCAGCGCAGTAGCGGGAAGCTCCTACGAGCAGTACTTC
CASAVAGSSYEQYF
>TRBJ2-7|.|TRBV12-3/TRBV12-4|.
TGTGCCAGCAGTTTAGGAGGGGGAAACGAGCAGTACTTC
CASSLGGGNEQYF